This T cell receptor (beta chain) was recovered during a study of sequential checkpoint blockade in melanoma. Across the study: Patients were randomized 1:1 to nivolumab-then-ipilimumab or ipilimumab-then-nivolumab first-line. After both sequences, patients received maintenance nivolumab.

Repertoires were generated with immunoSEQ multiplex PCR, while TCRdb's copy carries only in-frame clones and drops some. The sample holds roughly 12,000 clones, 75% to 80% seen once. The germline gives CDR1 SGDLS, CDR2 YYNGEE. This CDR3 region has 16 residues. The junction had 7 bases not matched to a gene; V was cut back by 4 bases and J by 2 bases. This clone appeared a single time. Treatment reported: randomized to nivolumab then ipilimumab (arm A) or the reverse (arm B). None of the patients previously received DNA-damaging chemotherapy. Sorted cells were live CD3+CD8+, lacking CD19 and CD56, from PBMCs.

The material sequenced was CD8+ T cells sorted from blood (inferred from file names), taken from a patient given nivolumab and ipilimumab in sequence. The sequence was collected from a human donor with melanoma. J is TRBJ2-7 and V is TRBV9; 12 bases match TRBD2. DNA for the CDR3: TGTGCCAGCAGCCCTCTTCTAGCGGGAGGGCCCTACGAGCAGTACTTC. It codes for CASSPLLAGGPYEQYF.